This T cell receptor (beta chain) is drawn from a study of cytomegalovirus exposure and HLA in healthy donors. Notes on this clone: Its target is unknown.

The PCR used 60 Vbeta and 13 Jbeta primers. The protocol was immunoSEQ multiplex PCR, while the TCRdb copy is restricted to in-frame clones and leaves out a portion. The table records 160,000 or so clones, 65% to 90% of them present only once. This CDR3 is built from 15 residues. Germline loops: CDR1 MNHNS, CDR2 SASEGT. The V end was cut by 2 bases, the J end by 4 bases, with 14 bases between. Overall study findings and caveats: TCR beta sequences numbering some 17,000 were associated with HLA alleles at 0.05 false discovery rate in a later analysis. The study put 160 or so TCR beta chains on its list as cytomegalovirus-associated. A reported reduction in N-insertions relative to the roughly 710-donor mean was seen in an Asian-associated ancestry cluster in a later analysis. Across HLA loci, a later analysis found differing TCR association rates, with DRB1 most and HLA-C fewest.

The receptor was isolated from a woman between 45 and 60 years old in good health and CMV-seropositive. The sequencing sample was made of PBMCs. This rearrangement joins TRBV6-1 to TRBJ1-2; a possible D gene is TRBD1 (5 bases). The CDR3 loop is CASSETVRTSYGYTF. CDR3 DNA: TGTGCCAGCAGTGAAACAGTACGGACAAGCTATGGCTACACCTTC.